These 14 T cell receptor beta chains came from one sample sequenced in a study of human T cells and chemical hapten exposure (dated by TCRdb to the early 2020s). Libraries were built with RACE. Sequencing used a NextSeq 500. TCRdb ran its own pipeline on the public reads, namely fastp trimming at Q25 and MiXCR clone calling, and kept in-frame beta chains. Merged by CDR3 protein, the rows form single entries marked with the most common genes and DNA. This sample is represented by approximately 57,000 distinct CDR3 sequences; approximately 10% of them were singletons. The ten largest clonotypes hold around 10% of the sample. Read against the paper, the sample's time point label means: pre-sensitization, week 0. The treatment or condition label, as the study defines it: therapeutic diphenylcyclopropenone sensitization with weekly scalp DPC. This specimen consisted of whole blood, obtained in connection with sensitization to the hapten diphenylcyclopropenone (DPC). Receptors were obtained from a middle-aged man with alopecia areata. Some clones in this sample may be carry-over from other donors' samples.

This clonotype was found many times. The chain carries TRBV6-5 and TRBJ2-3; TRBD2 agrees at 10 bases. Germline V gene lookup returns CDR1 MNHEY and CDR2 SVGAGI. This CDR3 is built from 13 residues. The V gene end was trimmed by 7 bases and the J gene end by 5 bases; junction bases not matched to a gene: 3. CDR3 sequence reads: CASKREGLDTQYF. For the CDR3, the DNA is TGTGCCAGCAAGCGGGAGGGGTTAGATACGCAGTATTTT.

CDR3 sequence reads: CSARDPGQHTCEQYF. CDR3 sequence (DNA): TGCAGTGCTAGAGATCCGGGACAGCACACCTGCGAGCAGTACTTC. The chain joins TRBV20-1 to TRBJ2-7, with 7 nucleotides matching TRBD1. Looked up from germline, CDR1 is DFQATT and CDR2 is SNEGSKA (reference sequence). This CDR3 has 15 amino acids. The ends lost 0 bases at V and 6 bases at J; junction bases unmatched: 11.

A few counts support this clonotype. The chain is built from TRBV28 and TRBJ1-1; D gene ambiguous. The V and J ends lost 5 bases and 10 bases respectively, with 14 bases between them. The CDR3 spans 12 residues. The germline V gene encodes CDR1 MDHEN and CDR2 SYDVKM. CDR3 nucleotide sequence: TGTGCCAGCAGTGTTCCAGGACGGGGAGCTTTCTTT. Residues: CASSVPGRGAFF.

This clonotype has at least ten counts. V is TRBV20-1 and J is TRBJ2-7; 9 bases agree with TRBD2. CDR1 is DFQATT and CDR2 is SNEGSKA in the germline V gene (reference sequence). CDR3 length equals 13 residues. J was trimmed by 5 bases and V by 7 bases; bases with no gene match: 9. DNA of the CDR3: TGCAGTGTCCCAGGACTAGCGAGCAACGAGCAGTACTTC. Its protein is CSVPGLASNEQYF.

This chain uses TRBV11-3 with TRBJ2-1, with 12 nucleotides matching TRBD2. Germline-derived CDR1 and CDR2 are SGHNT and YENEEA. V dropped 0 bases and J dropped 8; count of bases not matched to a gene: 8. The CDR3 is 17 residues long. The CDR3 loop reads CASSLDSSGRAFHEQFF. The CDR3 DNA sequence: TGTGCCAGCAGCTTAGATTCTAGCGGGAGGGCCTTCCATGAGCAGTTCTTC.

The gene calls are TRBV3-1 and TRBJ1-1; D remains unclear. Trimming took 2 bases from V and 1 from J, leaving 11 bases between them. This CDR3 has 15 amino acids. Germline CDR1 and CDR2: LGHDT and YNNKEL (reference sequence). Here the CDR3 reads CASSQSNPANTEAFF. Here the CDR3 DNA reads TGTGCCAGCAGCCAAAGTAATCCTGCGAACACTGAAGCTTTCTTT.

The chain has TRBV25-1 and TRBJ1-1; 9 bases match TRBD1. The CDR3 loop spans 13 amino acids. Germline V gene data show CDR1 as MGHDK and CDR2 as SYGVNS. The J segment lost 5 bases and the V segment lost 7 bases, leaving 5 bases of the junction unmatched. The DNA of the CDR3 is TGTGCCAGCATCACAGGGGGCGGGACTGAAGCTTTCTTT. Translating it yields CASITGGGTEAFF.

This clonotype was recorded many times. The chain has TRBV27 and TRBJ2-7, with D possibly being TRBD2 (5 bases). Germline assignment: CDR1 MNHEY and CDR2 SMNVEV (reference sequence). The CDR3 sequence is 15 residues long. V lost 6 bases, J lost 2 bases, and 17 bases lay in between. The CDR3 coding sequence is TGTGCCAGCAGCTCCGCGGCAGGAGGTACCTACGAGCAGTACTTC. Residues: CASSSAAGGTYEQYF.

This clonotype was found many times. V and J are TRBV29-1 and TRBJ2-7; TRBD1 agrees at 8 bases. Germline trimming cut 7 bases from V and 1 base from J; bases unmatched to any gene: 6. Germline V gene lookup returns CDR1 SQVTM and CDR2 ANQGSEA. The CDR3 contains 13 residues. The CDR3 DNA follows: TGCAGCGCCCGGACAGGGTCTTCCTACGAGCAGTACTTC. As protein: CSARTGSSYEQYF.

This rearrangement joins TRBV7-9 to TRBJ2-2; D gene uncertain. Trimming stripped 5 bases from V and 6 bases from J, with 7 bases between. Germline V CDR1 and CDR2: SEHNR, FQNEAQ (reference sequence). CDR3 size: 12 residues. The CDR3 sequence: CASSTEAGELFF. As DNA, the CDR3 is TGTGCCAGCAGCACCGAAGCCGGGGAGCTGTTTTTT.

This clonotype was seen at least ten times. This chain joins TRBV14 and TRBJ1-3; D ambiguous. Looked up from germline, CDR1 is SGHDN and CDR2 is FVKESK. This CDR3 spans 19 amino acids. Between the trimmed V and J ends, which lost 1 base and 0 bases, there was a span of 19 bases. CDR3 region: CASSQVRASPNDSGNTIYF. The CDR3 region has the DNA TGTGCCAGCAGCCAAGTTAGGGCGAGCCCCAATGACTCTGGAAACACCATATATTTT.

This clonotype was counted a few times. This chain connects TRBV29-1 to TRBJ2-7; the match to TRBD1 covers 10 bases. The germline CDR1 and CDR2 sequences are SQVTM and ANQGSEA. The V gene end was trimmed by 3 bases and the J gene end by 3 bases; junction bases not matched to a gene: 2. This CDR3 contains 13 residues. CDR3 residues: CSVEGQGNYEQYF. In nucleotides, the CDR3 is TGCAGCGTTGAGGGACAGGGGAACTACGAGCAGTACTTC.

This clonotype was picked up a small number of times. The chain's CDR3 is CASSPTSGSLFF. The CDR3, as DNA: TGCGCCAGCAGCCCGACTAGCGGGAGTCTGTTCTTC. The chain uses TRBV4-1 and TRBJ2-1; 12 nucleotides match TRBD2. With V trimmed by 4 bases and J by 15 bases, 4 bases remained unmatched. Germline-derived CDR1 and CDR2 are MGHRA and YSYEKL. The CDR3 has 12 residues.

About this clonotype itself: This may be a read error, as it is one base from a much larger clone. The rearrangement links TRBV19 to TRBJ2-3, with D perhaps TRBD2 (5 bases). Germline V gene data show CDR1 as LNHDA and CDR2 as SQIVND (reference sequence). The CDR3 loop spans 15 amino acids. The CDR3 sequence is CACSSLATSTDTQYF. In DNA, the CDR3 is TGTGCCTGTAGTTCATTAGCGACTAGCACAGATACGCAGTATTTT.